This paragraph covers one T cell receptor beta chain sequence. This sample was taken from a study of cytomegalovirus exposure and HLA in healthy donors. Profiled with immunoSEQ multiplex PCR; TCRdb holds only in-frame clones, not every one. Altogether about 140,000 clones are present, 85% to 95% being singletons, with the ten largest covering 1.8%. The CDR3 contains 13 residues. The germline V and J ends were trimmed by 4 bases and 2 bases, with 11 bases remaining between them. Germline V CDR1 and CDR2: SQVTM, ANQGSEA. This chain connects TRBV29-1 to TRBJ2-5; D might be TRBD1 (6 bases). The clonotype comes from a man aged 18 to 29 in good health and CMV-seropositive. Sequencing was done on a sample of PBMCs. CDR3 amino acids: CSVGGRGQETQYF. CDR3 nucleotides: TGCAGCGTTGGTGGTAGGGGGCAAGAGACCCAGTACTTC.